This is a list of T cell receptor beta chains from one sample in a study of regulatory T cells in long-lasting Graves disease. MiXCR, applied by TCRdb to the multiplex PCR reads, yields one record per CDR3 protein. The profile covers roughly 300,000 distinct CDR3 sequences, with 15% to 20% appearing a single time and roughly 29% taken by the ten largest. Material: peripheral blood mononuclear cells (PBMCs), obtained when the disease was refractory, from a patient treated with antithyroid drugs. The receptors come from a female donor with Graves disease. Each CDR3 is given with its conserved first and last residue. A D gene is named only where the DNA matches it firmly. Only some rows state a clone size, as once, few, many or a class for expanded clones.

TRBV28,TRBJ2-3,once,-,11,CASRATDTQYF,TGTGCCAGCAGGGCCACAGATACGCAGTATTTT
TRBV28,TRBJ1-6,many,-,15,CASSLGGQANSPLHF,TGTGCCAGCAGTTTAGGGGGCCAGGCCAATTCACCCCTCCACTTT
TRBV11-2,TRBJ2-5,many,-,13,CASSPRPQETQYF,TGTGCCAGCAGCCCCCGTCCCCAAGAGACCCAGTACTTC
TRBV18,TRBJ1-5,-,-,16,CASSPQGRGVDQPQHF,TGTGCCAGCTCACCCCAAGGCCGGGGGGTCGATCAGCCCCAGCATTTT
TRBV15,TRBJ2-4,-,TRBD1,20,CATSRAPGQGILLAKNIQYF,TGTGCCACCAGCAGGGCCCCGGGACAGGGAATACTCCTAGCCAAAAACATTCAGTACTTC
TRBV28,TRBJ2-1,-,-,15,CASLPPAGRGNEQFF,TGTGCCAGCCTACCCCCAGCGGGGAGGGGGAATGAGCAGTTCTTC
TRBV6-1,TRBJ1-2,many,-,13,CASRGRTSAGYTF,TGTGCCAGCAGGGGCAGAACCTCGGCTGGCTACACCTTC
TRBV30,TRBJ1-1,many,-,14,CAWKTGTLNTEAFF,TGTGCCTGGAAAACCGGGACTTTGAACACTGAAGCTTTCTTT
TRBV7-9,TRBJ1-2,many,-,15,CASSLEPRTDHGYTF,TGTGCCAGCAGCTTAGAGCCCAGGACAGATCATGGCTACACCTTC
TRBV2,TRBJ2-1,-,TRBD2,14,CASSRTSGPTLQFF,TGTGCCAGCAGCCGGACTAGCGGCCCTACACTCCAGTTCTTC
TRBV24-1,TRBJ1-2,few,TRBD1,15,CATSDAGQGSYGYTF,TGTGCCACCAGTGACGCGGGACAGGGGAGCTATGGCTACACCTTC
TRBV29-1,TRBJ1-2,few,-,12,CSVELFLDGYTF,TGCAGCGTTGAACTGTTCCTGGATGGCTACACCTTC
TRBV15,TRBJ1-1,few,TRBD1,15,CATSRNRGISTEAFF,TGTGCCACCAGCAGGAACAGGGGAATAAGCACTGAAGCTTTCTTT
TRBV10-3,TRBJ1-2,-,-,12,CAISDQNYGYTF,TGTGCCATCAGCGACCAAAACTATGGCTACACCTTC
TRBV6-2/TRBV6-3,TRBJ2-7,many,-,16,CASSYPPGRSTYEQYF,TGTGCCAGCAGTTACCCCCCGGGACGTTCCACCTACGAGCAGTACTTC
TRBV18,TRBJ1-5,few,TRBD1,13,CASSAGQNQPQHF,TGTGCCAGCTCAGCGGGACAGAATCAGCCCCAGCATTTT
TRBV7-7,TRBJ1-1,once,-,13,CASSFELNTEAFF,TGTGCTAGCAGCTTTGAGTTGAACACTGAAGCTTTCTTT
TRBV11-1,TRBJ2-6,many,TRBD1,18,CASSPRTGSPTGANVLTF,TGTGCCAGCAGCCCCCGGACAGGTAGTCCGACTGGGGCCAACGTCCTGACTTTC
TRBV2,TRBJ1-1,many,-,14,CASSRDYRVTEAFF,TGTGCCAGCAGCCGGGACTACAGAGTCACTGAAGCTTTCTTT
TRBV11-3,TRBJ2-5,many,-,14,CASSLSLGAETQYF,TGTGCCAGCAGCTTATCGCTAGGTGCGGAGACCCAGTACTTC
TRBV20-1,TRBJ1-5,many,-,13,CSAGDSPSQPQHF,TGCAGTGCTGGGGACTCCCCAAGCCAGCCCCAGCATTTT
TRBV20-1,TRBJ2-7,few,TRBD1,16,CSAGGKRGLPLYEQYF,TGCAGTGCTGGCGGCAAGAGGGGGCTTCCCCTCTACGAGCAGTACTTC
TRBV10-3,TRBJ1-2,-,-,13,CAISETGLNGYTF,TGTGCCATCAGCGAGACAGGCTTAAATGGCTACACCTTC
TRBV16,TRBJ1-3,many,-,14,CASSQYQAGNTIYF,TGTGCCAGCAGCCAATACCAGGCTGGAAACACCATATATTTT
TRBV20-1,TRBJ2-7,-,-,13,CSASRLDSYEQYF,TGCAGTGCTAGCAGACTTGACTCCTACGAGCAGTACTTC
TRBV6-5,TRBJ1-2,many,TRBD1,18,CASSYTYPGQGRNYGYTF,TGTGCCAGCAGTTACACTTACCCGGGACAGGGAAGGAACTATGGCTACACCTTC
TRBV6-4,TRBJ1-6,-,-,14,CAGGARMINSPLHF,TGTGCCGGGGGGGCGCGAATGATAAATTCACCCCTCCACTTT
TRBV27,TRBJ1-6,once,TRBD1,14,CASSLQGANPPLHF,TGTGCCAGCAGTCTCCAGGGGGCTAATCCACCCCTCCACTTT
TRBV9,TRBJ1-3,once,-,15,CASSVGGRSGNTIYF,TGTGCCAGCAGCGTAGGGGGACGGAGTGGAAACACCATATATTTT